These 7 T cell receptor beta chains came from one sample sequenced in a study of T cell responses to AZD1222 COVID-19 vaccine. Sequenced by immunoSEQ multiplex PCR; TCRdb stores in-frame clones only, minus some. The data hold some 140,000 clones, with roughly nine tenths observed a single time. The sequencing used peripheral blood, collected on day 0 of MenACWY control vaccination. The receptors derive from an adult in good health.

This rearrangement joins TRBV19 to TRBJ2-2, with D perhaps matching TRBD2 (6 bases). Between the trimmed V and J ends, which lost 3 bases and 4 bases, there was a span of 9 bases. Germline V CDR1 and CDR2: LNHDA, SQIVND (reference sequence). There are 14 residues in the CDR3. CDR3 bases: TGTGCCAGTAGTATTGTCGGGAGCACCGGGGAGCTGTTTTTT. This encodes CASSIVGSTGELFF. The variable domain in full, with the rest retrieved from reference TRBV19 and TRBJ2-2, is DGGITQSPKYLFRKEGQNVTLSCEQNLNHDAMYWYRQDPGQGLRLIYYSQIVNDFQKGDIAEGYSVSREKKESFPLTVTSAQKNPTAFYLCASSIVGSTGELFFGEGSRLTVL.

The chain combines TRBV7-9 with TRBJ1-5; 7 positions agree with TRBD1. V lost 1 base, J lost 1 base, and 10 bases stayed unmatched. The CDR3 length is 18 residues. Per the germline V gene, CDR1 is SEHNR and CDR2 is FQNEAQ (reference sequence). The CDR3 DNA follows: TGTGCCAGCAGCTTAGTGGGGAGGGGACAGTTAAGCAATCAGCCCCAGCATTTT. This translates into CASSLVGRGQLSNQPQHF.

This chain connects TRBV10-3 to TRBJ2-1; TRBD2 matches 7 bases. This CDR3 region has 16 residues. V shed 0 bases and J 6 bases; nucleotides not matched to a gene: 8. Germline values: CDR1 ENHRY, CDR2 SYGVKD. The CDR3 spells CAISESGGEGTNEQFF. CDR3 DNA: TGTGCCATCAGTGAGTCGGGAGGGGAGGGGACCAATGAGCAGTTCTTC.

The chain combines TRBV11-2 with TRBJ1-1; 12 bases agree with TRBD1. The CDR3 runs to 17 residues. The V gene end was trimmed by 5 bases and the J gene end by 0 bases; junction bases not matched to a gene: 7. Germline-derived CDR1 and CDR2 are SGHAT and FQNNGV. The DNA for the CDR3 is TGTGCCAGCAGCCCGGGGACAGGGGGCCGAATGAACACTGAAGCTTTCTTT. Translating it yields CASSPGTGGRMNTEAFF. Full variable domain (outside the CDR3, taken from reference TRBV11-2 and TRBJ1-1): EAGVAQSPRYKIIEKRQSVAFWCNPISGHATLYWYQQILGQGPKLLIQFQNNGVVDDSQLPKDRFSAERLKGVDSTLKIQPAKLEDSAVYLCASSPGTGGRMNTEAFFGQGTRLTVV.

The gene calls are TRBV28 and TRBJ1-4; TRBD1 aligns across 9 bases. CDR1 and CDR2 (germline): MDHEN, SYDVKM. V shed 5 bases, J shed 8 bases, and the junction held 6 bases outside the gene matches. This CDR3 contains 14 residues. Here the CDR3 reads CASSEPGQGEKLFF. The CDR3 DNA reads TGTGCCAGCAGTGAACCGGGACAGGGAGAAAAACTGTTTTTT.

The chain combines TRBV5-6 with TRBJ2-1, with TRBD1 identical over 7 bases. With V trimmed by 3 bases and J by 2 bases, 5 bases remained unmatched. CDR3 length: 15 residues. The germline V gene has CDR1 SGHDT and CDR2 YYEEEE. Here the CDR3 reads CASSSTGPAYNEQFF. CDR3 in DNA: TGTGCCAGCAGCTCGACAGGGCCTGCCTACAATGAGCAGTTCTTC.

The J gene is TRBJ1-3, the V gene TRBV5-4; 7 nucleotides match TRBD1. Germline V gene sequence: CDR1 SGHNT, CDR2 YYREEE (reference sequence). The V gene end was trimmed by 10 bases and the J gene end by 0 bases; junction bases not matched to a gene: 7. There are 14 residues in the CDR3. Written as DNA, the CDR3 is TGTGCCTTTTCGAACAGGGGCTCTGGAAACACCATATATTTT. Its translation is CAFSNRGSGNTIYF.